What follows are 25 T cell receptor beta chains derived from one specimen sequenced in a study of T-cell memory formation after mild COVID-19. TCRdb reprocessed the 5' RACE reads with MiXCR, giving one entry per CDR3 protein. The sample shows about 470,000 distinct CDR3 sequences, more than 20% of them seen only once. The sequencing sample was made of PBMCs or a T cell subset sorted from them (not recorded which). Receptors originate from an adult woman who had mild COVID-19 (a few samples of this study predate the infection). Cell type and time point are not known.

This clonotype occurred a few times. The chain uses TRBV7-9 and TRBJ1-2, with unresolved D. There are 15 residues in the CDR3. Deletions cut 1 base from V and 0 bases from J, with 9 bases between. Germline CDR1 SEHNR, CDR2 FQNEAQ (reference sequence). The CDR3: CASSLEAAANYGYTF. The CDR3, as DNA: TGTGCCAGCAGCTTAGAGGCAGCCGCTAACTATGGCTACACCTTC.

This clonotype was observed a few times. The chain joins TRBV12-3 or TRBV12-4 to TRBJ1-3; 7 nucleotides line up with TRBD1. CDR3 length: 15 amino acids. The V segment lost 6 bases and the J segment 2 bases; nucleotides outside the gene matches: 7. CDR3 in amino acids: CASSLSGTAGNTIYF. CDR3 in DNA: TGTGCCAGCAGCCTATCCGGGACAGCTGGAAACACCATATATTTT.

This clonotype was recorded a few times. J is TRBJ2-1 and V is TRBV6-6; 11 bases agree with TRBD2. This CDR3 spans 16 amino acids. V trimming: 5 bases; J trimming: 7 bases; junction bases outside the gene matches: 10. The germline V gene encodes CDR1 MNHNY and CDR2 SVGAGI (reference sequence). CDR3 loop: CASSHTGTSGSNEQFF. The DNA of the CDR3 is TGTGCCAGCAGTCACACCGGGACTAGCGGATCAAATGAGCAGTTCTTC.

The chain recombines TRBV12-3 or TRBV12-4 with TRBJ1-2, with D possibly TRBD1 on 5 matching bases. The CDR3 is made up of 14 amino acids. V was pared by 7 bases and J by 8 bases, with 20 bases between. CDR3 nucleotide sequence: TGTGCCAGCACCCCGGGACTCGCGCCCTTCGGCTACACCTTC. It encodes CASTPGLAPFGYTF.

This clonotype has more than one count but fewer than ten. A much larger clone lies one base from this, so it may be a read error. V gene TRBV5-6 combines with J gene TRBJ2-7, with a possible D match to TRBD1 (6 bases). V lost 2 bases, J lost 3 bases, and 9 bases lay in between. Germline V gives CDR1 SGHDT, CDR2 YYEEEE. This CDR3 region has 13 residues. CDR3 DNA: TGTGCCAGCAGCTTACAGGGATTCTACGAGCAGTACTTC. It is translated as CASSLQGFYEQYF.

V gene TRBV4-2 combines with J gene TRBJ1-1; TRBD1 matches at 9 bases. From germline, CDR1 is LGHNA and CDR2 YNFKEQ. Trimming at V came to 1 base and at J to 4 bases, leaving 4 bases not matched to a gene. The CDR3 consists of 15 residues. The CDR3 here is CASSQVKGQGTEAFF. The DNA for the CDR3 is TGTGCCAGCAGCCAAGTTAAGGGACAGGGCACTGAAGCTTTCTTT.

This clonotype was observed a few times. The chain uses TRBV5-1 and TRBJ2-1, with D hard to call. Germline V lookup: CDR1 SGHRS, CDR2 YFSETQ. The V gene lost 5 bases and the J gene lost 1 base, with 10 bases spanning the gap. The CDR3 is 14 residues long. This CDR3 is CASSRLESYNEQFF. DNA of the CDR3: TGCGCCAGCAGTCGACTGGAGTCCTACAATGAGCAGTTCTTC.

This clonotype came up a few times. The rearrangement joins TRBV14 to TRBJ2-7; possibly TRBD1 for D (5 bases). Trimming took off 0 bases at V and 3 bases at J, with 15 bases between the two ends. The germline CDR1 and CDR2 sequences are SGHDN and FVKESK. This CDR3 contains 16 residues. Here the CDR3 DNA reads TGTGCCAGCAGCCAAGATTGGGGCGCCCCTGTCTACGAGCAGTACTTC. Translated, it gives CASSQDWGAPVYEQYF.

In its sample, this clonotype was seen a few times. The gene calls are TRBV7-3 and TRBJ2-1, with TRBD2 identical over 10 bases. V trimming: 6 bases; J trimming: 13 bases; junction bases outside the gene matches: 9. CDR1 and CDR2 (germline): SGHTA, FQGTGA. The CDR3 extends over 13 amino acids. In DNA form, the CDR3 reads TGTGCCAGCAGGGCCGGGGTAGCGGGAGGCCAGTTCTTC. Its translation: CASRAGVAGGQFF.

This clonotype was seen a few times. V gene TRBV12-3 or TRBV12-4 combines with J gene TRBJ2-1; 10 bases match TRBD1. V dropped 6 bases and J dropped 8; count of bases not matched to a gene: 10. The CDR3 runs 15 residues. The CDR3 DNA is TGTGCCAGCAGCCCACGGGGACAGGGGCGCGATGAGCAGTTCTTC. The encoded protein is CASSPRGQGRDEQFF.

This clonotype came up a few times. The J gene is TRBJ2-7, the V gene TRBV6-6; 10 nucleotides align to TRBD1. CDR1 is MNHNY, CDR2 SVGAGI, per germline (reference sequence). The CDR3 extends over 15 amino acids. V dropped 4 bases and J dropped 5; count of bases not matched to a gene: 8. The CDR3 protein is CASSSPGQGINEQYF. In nucleotides, the CDR3 is TGTGCCAGCAGTTCGCCGGGACAGGGGATCAACGAGCAGTACTTC.

This sequence joins TRBV20-1 and TRBJ2-1, with 11 bases lining up with TRBD2. Per germline, CDR1 DFQATT and CDR2 SNEGSKA (reference sequence). The trim removed 0 bases at V and 7 bases at J, leaving 11 bases unmatched. This CDR3 is 17 amino acids long. As DNA, the CDR3 is TGCAGTGCTAGAGAAGCCCGTAGCGGGAGGGCCAGGAATGAGCAGTTCTTC. Translation: CSAREARSGRARNEQFF.

The rearrangement joins TRBV7-3 to TRBJ2-3, with D hard to call. The CDR3 runs 17 residues. V was cut by 5 bases and J by 0 bases, with 18 bases left in between. Germline CDR1 reads SGHTA; CDR2 reads FQGTGA. The chain's CDR3 is CASSPSGPLLSTDTQYF. CDR3 in DNA: TGTGCCAGCAGCCCCTCCGGCCCCCTCCTTAGCACAGATACGCAGTATTTT.

In this sample, this clonotype turned up a few times. The J gene is TRBJ2-5, the V gene TRBV7-2, with D maybe TRBD2 (5 bases). V lost 1 base to trimming and J lost 4 bases, with 25 bases between them. Germline lookup yields CDR1 SGHTA and CDR2 FQGNSA. The CDR3 sequence is 19 residues long. The CDR3 DNA sequence: TGTGCCAGCAGCTTAGACCTCGCCATCGGGGTAGGGTTAGGAGAGACCCAGTACTTC. This gives the protein CASSLDLAIGVGLGETQYF.

J is TRBJ2-1 and V is TRBV5-1; D may correspond to TRBD1 or TRBD2 (5 bases each). Trimming stripped 1 base from V and 6 bases from J, with 14 bases between. Germline lookup yields CDR1 SGHRS and CDR2 YFSETQ. The CDR3 contains 15 residues. CDR3 residues: CASSLTPGPPNEQFF. The CDR3 DNA reads as TGCGCCAGCAGCTTGACTCCGGGGCCGCCCAATGAGCAGTTCTTC.

The chain links TRBV14 to TRBJ1-6; tentatively, D is TRBD1 (6 bases). Trimming cost V 0 bases and J 10 bases, with 10 bases left between them. The V gene's germline CDR1 is SGHDN and CDR2 FVKESK. This CDR3 contains 14 residues. The CDR3 protein is CASSQESGASPLHF. CDR3 coding DNA: TGTGCCAGCAGCCAAGAATCAGGGGCCTCACCCCTCCACTTT.

In its sample, this clonotype was seen a few times. This chain connects TRBV12-3 or TRBV12-4 to TRBJ2-1; 8 nucleotides align to TRBD1. This CDR3 has 15 amino acids. The J segment lost 15 bases and the V segment lost 3 bases, leaving 16 bases of the junction unmatched. CDR3 nucleotide sequence: TGTGCCAGCAGTTTGGACAGGGTCGGGTTTGGTCCTGCGTTCTTC. Translation gives CASSLDRVGFGPAFF.

The rearrangement joins TRBV6-6 to TRBJ1-2, with 7 bases aligning to TRBD1. The trim removed 7 bases at V and 0 bases at J, leaving 5 bases unmatched. Germline loops: CDR1 MNHNY, CDR2 SVGAGI (reference sequence). The CDR3 loop spans 14 amino acids. The CDR3 bases are TGTGCCAGCACCACCGACAGGGCTAACTATGGCTACACCTTC. Amino acid sequence: CASTTDRANYGYTF.

This clonotype was observed a few times. The rearrangement links TRBV6-6 to TRBJ2-3; 7 bases map to TRBD2. The J segment lost 2 bases and the V segment lost 5 bases, leaving 7 bases of the junction unmatched. CDR3 length: 15 residues. Germline values: CDR1 MNHNY, CDR2 SVGAGI (reference sequence). The CDR3 coding sequence is TGTGCCAGCAGTGATCTAGCGGCAATCACAGATACGCAGTATTTT. Encoded protein: CASSDLAAITDTQYF.

The V and J genes are TRBV6-1 and TRBJ1-2; D gene ambiguous. The CDR3 consists of 15 residues. Trimming removed 5 bases at V and 2 bases at J, with 15 bases between. Germline CDR1 MNHNS, CDR2 SASEGT. The CDR3 nucleotides are TGTGCCAGCAGTCCACGGACCAAGGTCAACTATGGCTACACCTTC. Translating it yields CASSPRTKVNYGYTF.

This clonotype was counted at least ten times. The rearrangement joins TRBV7-6 to TRBJ2-3, with 7 bases that match TRBD2. CDR1 is SGHVS and CDR2 is FNYEAQ in the germline V gene. The CDR3 has 18 residues. Trimming at V came to 2 bases and at J to 0 bases, leaving 11 bases not matched to a gene. The CDR3: CASSLYPSSGESTDTQYF. The CDR3 nucleotides are TGTGCCAGCAGCTTATACCCCTCGAGCGGGGAGAGCACAGATACGCAGTATTTT.

The chain links TRBV7-6 to TRBJ2-5, with D perhaps assigned TRBD1 or TRBD2 (6 bases each). With 3 bases removed from V and 4 bases from J, the gap between germline ends came to 21 bases. Looked up from germline, CDR1 is SGHVS and CDR2 is FNYEAQ. This CDR3 contains 17 residues. For the CDR3, the DNA is TGTGCCAGCAGCTTCTTAGGTCGGGGGCGAGGAGGAGAGACCCAGTACTTC. Translated: CASSFLGRGRGGETQYF.

The table lists this clonotype with a few counts. This chain joins TRBV7-2 and TRBJ2-4; D perhaps matches TRBD1 (6 bases). Germline CDR1 is SGHTA and CDR2 is FQGNSA. V gave up 2 bases and J gave up 9 bases, with 14 bases separating them. The length of the CDR3 is 14 residues. CDR3 coding DNA: TGTGCCAGCAGCTTACTAGGGGGATGGAGCATTCAGTACTTC. Translating it yields CASSLLGGWSIQYF.

This clonotype was picked up a small number of times. The chain uses TRBV4-3 and TRBJ2-7, with D possibly TRBD2 on 5 matching bases. The germline gives CDR1 LGHNA, CDR2 YSLEER. V lost 4 bases to trimming and J lost 4 bases, with 14 bases between them. CDR3 size: 14 residues. CDR3 protein: CASSPYAGGYEQYF. CDR3 DNA: TGCGCCAGCAGCCCTTACGCGGGCGGGTACGAGCAGTACTTC.

The gene calls are TRBV7-2 and TRBJ2-2; possibly TRBD1 or TRBD2 for D (5 bases each). The CDR3 contains 16 residues. Germline lookup yields CDR1 SGHTA and CDR2 FQGNSA. V lost 1 base, J lost 4 bases, and 13 bases lay in between. The CDR3 loop is CASSLGHGAGTGELFF. The CDR3 bases are TGTGCCAGCAGCTTAGGTCACGGGGCGGGCACCGGGGAGCTGTTTTTT.